This T cell receptor (beta chain) was found in a study of prognosis after radiotherapy for stage I lung cancer. For the study at large: Newly diagnosed primary stage I lung tumors were present in 14 to 15 patients, and oligometastatic NSCLC after surgical resection of the primary tumor was present in a handful of patients. Overall study results and limits: Patients developing distant metastases showed lower Shannon entropy after stereotactic body radiation therapy.

This clonotype came up many times. The antigen remains undetermined. The V and J ends lost 1 base and 0 bases respectively, with 13 bases between them. The length of the CDR3 is 15 residues. The germline CDR1 and CDR2 sequences are DFQATT and SNEGSKA (reference sequence). Template was genomic DNA; TCR beta CDR3 amplified in two multiplex PCR rounds. Initially, in first-round PCR, primers specific to each TRBV and TRBJ gene were used. From the multiplex PCR reads, TCRdb called clonotypes with MiXCR, one entry per CDR3 protein. This table has just under 20,000 distinct CDR3 sequences, approximately 26% appearing once.

This TCR came from a donor of 50 years or more with non-small cell lung cancer. The V call is TRBV20-1, the J call TRBJ2-7, with a weak D call TRBD2 (6 bases). Sequencing used PBMCs, obtained before or after stereotactic body radiation therapy (not recorded which). This CDR3 is CSARGRGGGSYEQYF. The CDR3 coding sequence is TGCAGTGCTAGAGGGAGGGGCGGAGGCTCCTACGAGCAGTACTTC.